The next 22 T cell receptor beta chains were all read from a single sample in a study of blood T cell repertoires in COVID-19. Method: immunoSEQ multiplex PCR; TCRdb's copy keeps in-frame clones and lacks some. The profile shows over 150,000 clones, 83% of them singletons. Sequenced input: peripheral blood. These receptors came from a woman in her 70s who had recovered from COVID-19.

The chain combines TRBV4-1 with TRBJ1-1; D is possibly TRBD1 (5 bases). This CDR3 contains 15 residues. Trimming pared 0 bases from V and 4 bases from J, leaving 12 bases between. Germline assignment: CDR1 MGHRA and CDR2 YSYEKL. Here the CDR3 reads CASSQEGRRGTEAFF. The CDR3, as DNA: TGCGCCAGCAGCCAAGAAGGCAGAAGGGGCACTGAAGCTTTCTTT.

This rearrangement joins TRBV5-1 to TRBJ1-6; D perhaps matches TRBD1 (6 bases). Trimming took off 4 bases at V and 0 bases at J, with 20 bases between the two ends. CDR3 length equals 19 residues. The germline CDR1 and CDR2 sequences are SGHRS and YFSETQ. The CDR3 sequence is CASSMGPGTKSSYNSPLHF. The DNA for the CDR3 is TGCGCCAGCAGCATGGGCCCCGGGACAAAGAGCTCCTATAATTCACCCCTCCACTTT.

V usage is TRBV10-3 and J usage is TRBJ1-4; D is perhaps TRBD1 (5 bases). With 0 bases removed from V and 7 bases from J, the gap between germline ends came to 9 bases. This CDR3 has 14 amino acids. Germline lookup yields CDR1 ENHRY and CDR2 SYGVKD. The CDR3 DNA follows: TGTGCCATCAGTGAGTCGAGGAGGGGTGAAAAACTGTTTTTT. Translated, it gives CAISESRRGEKLFF.

The gene calls are TRBV6-6 and TRBJ1-2; TRBD1 might be the D (6 bases). Germline V gene data show CDR1 as MNHNY and CDR2 as SVGAGI (reference sequence). There are 11 residues in the CDR3. V lost 2 bases to trimming and J lost 8 bases, with 6 bases between them. The CDR3: CASSYGGGYTF. In DNA form, the CDR3 reads TGTGCCAGCAGTTACGGGGGCGGCTACACCTTC.

The chain combines TRBV18 with TRBJ1-4; D call uncertain. Germline CDR1 KGHSH, CDR2 LQKENI. The CDR3 is 16 residues long. Deletions cut 3 bases from V and 0 bases from J, with 11 bases between. CDR3 DNA sequence: TGTGCCAGCTCACCCTTCTCCCGGGCAACTAATGAAAAACTGTTTTTT. It is translated as CASSPFSRATNEKLFF.

The chain employs TRBV28 and TRBJ2-5; D remains unclear. Trimming stripped 3 bases from V and 3 bases from J, with 11 bases between. This CDR3 spans 14 amino acids. Germline CDR1 MDHEN, CDR2 SYDVKM. This chain's CDR3 is CASSFALPEETQYF. The CDR3 bases are TGTGCCAGCAGTTTCGCCCTTCCAGAAGAGACCCAGTACTTC.

This clone was seen just once. The chain links TRBV11-1 to TRBJ1-1; 7 bases fit TRBD1. V shed 5 bases and J 7 bases; nucleotides not matched to a gene: 10. The CDR3 length is 14 residues. Germline assignment: CDR1 SGHAT and CDR2 FQDESV (reference sequence). CDR3 in amino acids: CASSHRGRGFEAFF. The CDR3 nucleotides read TGTGCCAGCAGCCACAGGGGCAGGGGCTTTGAAGCTTTCTTT.

The chain joins TRBV4-1 to TRBJ1-1; 11 bases line up with TRBD1. CDR3 length equals 20 residues. V lost 4 bases, J lost 0 bases, and 16 bases stayed unmatched. Looked up from germline, CDR1 is MGHRA and CDR2 is YSYEKL. The CDR3 sequence is CASSPTAGDRGGLMNTEAFF. The CDR3 DNA reads TGCGCCAGCAGCCCGACGGCGGGGGACAGGGGGGGTCTTATGAACACTGAAGCTTTCTTT.

This clone occurred a few times. For the CDR3, the DNA is TGTGCCAGAAGCCCACTCGGGACTAGCGACACAGATACGCAGTATTTT. This codes for CARSPLGTSDTDTQYF. The J gene is TRBJ2-3, the V gene TRBV5-3, with 10 bases matching TRBD2. TRBV5-3 falls under the ORF class, with uncertain function. The CDR3 extends over 16 amino acids. V trimming: 4 bases; J trimming: 2 bases; junction bases outside the gene matches: 7.

This chain links TRBV15 with TRBJ2-4; maybe TRBD1 (5 bases). The CDR3 sequence is 15 residues long. The V end lost 0 bases, the J end lost 7 bases, and 13 bases lay between the germline ends. From germline, CDR1 is LNHNV and CDR2 YYDKDF (reference sequence). This CDR3 reads CATSRDGAVVNIQYF. Here the CDR3 DNA reads TGTGCCACCAGCAGAGATGGGGCAGTCGTGAACATTCAGTACTTC.

A few counts support this clone. This chain uses TRBV7-6 with TRBJ2-1; 9 bases align to TRBD2. The V and J ends lost 5 bases and 6 bases, in that order; junction bases with no gene match: 11. The CDR3 runs to 16 residues. The germline V gene encodes CDR1 SGHVS and CDR2 FNYEAQ. CDR3 in DNA: TGTGCCAGCAGCCCAGCTAGCGGGGCCGCCGCCAATGAGCAGTTCTTC. Its protein is CASSPASGAAANEQFF.

The chain recombines TRBV11-2 with TRBJ1-5; D possibly corresponds to TRBD1 (5 bases). The CDR3 loop spans 13 amino acids. CDR1 is SGHAT and CDR2 is FQNNGV in the germline V gene. Trimming left V 1 base short and J 7 bases short, with 8 bases between. Written as DNA, the CDR3 is TGTGCCAGCAGCTTAGGGGGGGGGCAGCCCCAGCATTTT. This codes for CASSLGGGQPQHF.

V is TRBV18 and J is TRBJ2-1, with D perhaps matching TRBD2 (6 bases). Germline lookup yields CDR1 KGHSH and CDR2 LQKENI. The CDR3 is 14 amino acids. V was pared by 2 bases and J by 10 bases, with 15 bases between. The CDR3 spells CASSPGEADVEQFF. CDR3 coding DNA: TGTGCCAGCTCACCAGGGGAGGCCGACGTGGAGCAGTTCTTC.

The chain links TRBV7-3 to TRBJ2-5; TRBD2 agrees at 8 bases. The CDR3 has 16 amino acids. Germline CDR1 reads SGHTA; CDR2 reads FQGTGA. Trimming removed 4 bases from V and 5 bases from J; junction bases left unmatched: 12. CDR3 sequence reads: CASSSGRPGGGETQYF. DNA for the CDR3: TGTGCCAGCAGCTCTGGGCGGCCGGGCGGGGGGGAGACCCAGTACTTC.

V gene TRBV10-3 combines with J gene TRBJ1-2; D is uncertain. V lost 2 bases and J 6 bases, leaving 13 bases between the germline ends. The germline V gene has CDR1 ENHRY and CDR2 SYGVKD. CDR3 length: 14 amino acids. The CDR3 spells CAISEGPSGDGYTF. CDR3 bases: TGTGCCATCAGTGAGGGACCTAGCGGGGATGGCTACACCTTC.

The chain's CDR3 is CAISERQGLDEQYF. The CDR3 nucleotides are TGTGCCATCAGTGAACGGCAGGGACTCGACGAGCAGTACTTC. The chain has TRBV10-3 and TRBJ2-7, with D tentatively TRBD2 (6 bases). V was cut by 3 bases and J by 5 bases, with 14 bases left in between. Germline CDR1 reads ENHRY; CDR2 reads SYGVKD. The CDR3 is 14 amino acids.

This sequence joins TRBV5-1 and TRBJ1-1; D is unresolved. The CDR3 contains 13 residues. V was shortened by 0 bases and J by 7 bases, with 10 bases between the two germline ends. Germline V gives CDR1 SGHRS, CDR2 YFSETQ. This chain's CDR3 is CASSLAADSEAFF. DNA for the CDR3: TGCGCCAGCAGCTTGGCGGCGGATAGTGAAGCTTTCTTT.

The rearrangement joins TRBV6-2 or TRBV6-3 to TRBJ1-2; TRBD1 agrees at 7 bases. The CDR3 has 16 residues. Germline V lookup: CDR1 MNHEY, CDR2 SVGEGT. The J segment lost 5 bases and the V segment lost 2 bases, leaving 11 bases of the junction unmatched. The CDR3 is CASSYAPRDSLYGYTF. CDR3 DNA sequence: TGTGCCAGCAGTTACGCCCCCCGGGACAGCCTTTATGGCTACACCTTC.

The J gene is TRBJ1-2, the V gene TRBV29-1, with TRBD1 matching over 9 bases. Germline CDR1 reads SQVTM; CDR2 reads ANQGSEA. This CDR3 region has 14 residues. After removal of 4 bases from V and 5 bases from J, the junction contained 8 bases not matched to a gene. The CDR3 protein is CSVGLTGGGYGYTF. CDR3 bases: TGCAGCGTTGGGTTGACAGGGGGAGGGTATGGCTACACCTTC. Looking up the rest from reference TRBV29-1 and TRBJ1-2 gives the full variable domain: SAVISQKPSRDICQRGTSLTIQCQVDSQVTMMFWYRQQPGQSLTLIATANQGSEATYESGFVIDKFPISRPNLTFSTLTVSNMSPEDSSIYLCSVGLTGGGYGYTFGSGTRLTVV.

This clone was observed a few times. The V gene is TRBV30, the J gene TRBJ2-7; no clear D. There are 11 residues in the CDR3. V dropped 7 bases and J dropped 4 bases, with 11 bases sitting between them. Germline-derived CDR1 and CDR2 are GTSNPN and SVGIG (reference sequence). CDR3 protein: CASGEEYEQYF. In DNA, the CDR3 is TGTGCCTCGGGTGAGGAATACGAGCAGTACTTC.

V and J are TRBV18 and TRBJ2-7; tentatively, D is TRBD1 (6 bases). This CDR3 spans 14 amino acids. The V and J ends lost 6 bases and 2 bases respectively, with 14 bases between them. Looked up from germline, CDR1 is KGHSH and CDR2 is LQKENI. As DNA, the CDR3 is TGTGCCAGCTCCCGAGACAGGTTGACCTACGAGCAGTACTTC. Translation: CASSRDRLTYEQYF.

The table lists this clone with a count of one. The J gene is TRBJ1-2, the V gene TRBV5-6; D gene uncertain. The V end was cut by 2 bases, the J end by 4 bases, with 18 bases between. CDR3 length equals 16 residues. The germline CDR1 and CDR2 sequences are SGHDT and YYEEEE. This CDR3 reads CASSFPSGNPPYGYTF. CDR3 nucleotides: TGTGCCAGCAGCTTTCCATCCGGGAACCCCCCCTATGGCTACACCTTC.